One sample yielded the 22 T cell receptor beta chains listed below, sequenced in a study of cytomegalovirus exposure and HLA in healthy donors. In the PCR, 60 Vbeta and 13 Jbeta primers were used. Sequenced by immunoSEQ multiplex PCR; TCRdb stores in-frame clones only, minus some. Here the sample spans about 130,000 clones, around 72% being singletons. Sequencing was done on a sample of PBMCs. The source of these receptors is a woman aged 35 to 49 in good health and CMV-seronegative.

The genes are TRBV25-1 and TRBJ2-3, with 10 bases aligning to TRBD2. CDR3 length: 17 amino acids. Per the germline V gene, CDR1 is MGHDK and CDR2 is SYGVNS. Trimming removed 4 bases from V and 1 base from J; junction bases left unmatched: 8. In nucleotides, the CDR3 is TGTGCCAGCAGTGGGGGCAGCGGGAGGGCCGGCACAGATACGCAGTATTTT. Encoded protein: CASSGGSGRAGTDTQYF.

The chain has TRBV6-5 and TRBJ1-5; possibly TRBD1 for D (6 bases). This CDR3 is built from 14 residues. Germline loops: CDR1 MNHEY, CDR2 SVGAGI. V dropped 6 bases and J dropped 3 bases, with 12 bases sitting between them. CDR3 amino acids: CASSSGQHNQPQHF. The CDR3 DNA follows: TGTGCCAGCAGCTCCGGACAGCACAATCAGCCCCAGCATTTT.

The chain joins TRBV11-2 to TRBJ2-1; D might be TRBD1 (6 bases). V was pared by 2 bases and J by 0 bases, with 8 bases between. CDR3 length equals 15 residues. Germline V gene data show CDR1 as SGHAT and CDR2 as FQNNGV. CDR3 sequence: CASSLKQGSYNEQFF. Written as DNA, the CDR3 is TGTGCCAGCAGCTTAAAACAGGGCTCCTACAATGAGCAGTTCTTC.

This clone was seen a single time. The chain recombines TRBV5-1 with TRBJ2-2; D is unresolved. The V end was cut by 5 bases, the J end by 5 bases, with 16 bases between. This CDR3 is built from 15 residues. Germline V CDR1 and CDR2: SGHRS, YFSETQ. In DNA form, the CDR3 reads TGCGCCAGCAGGCTCGCCGATCGAGAGACCGGGGAGCTGTTTTTT. Translated, it gives CASRLADRETGELFF.

Only a few counts were recorded for this clone. This sequence joins TRBV11-2 and TRBJ2-7, with D perhaps TRBD1 (5 bases). Per germline, CDR1 SGHAT and CDR2 FQNNGV. Trimming stripped 5 bases from V and 2 bases from J, with 13 bases between. The CDR3 has 14 residues. CDR3 in amino acids: CASSPGAATYEQYF. Here the CDR3 DNA reads TGTGCCAGCAGCCCTGGGGCAGCTACCTACGAGCAGTACTTC.

A single count supports this clone. The V gene is TRBV18, the J gene TRBJ2-2; D is unresolved. V was cut by 3 bases and J by 0 bases, with 8 bases left in between. Germline loops: CDR1 KGHSH, CDR2 LQKENI. This CDR3 has 15 amino acids. The CDR3 is CASSPGVANTGELFF. CDR3 bases: TGTGCCAGCTCACCGGGCGTGGCGAACACCGGGGAGCTGTTTTTT.

This clone was counted between two and nine times. This chain links TRBV27 with TRBJ2-7, with a tentative D call TRBD2 (6 bases). From germline, CDR1 is MNHEY and CDR2 SMNVEV (reference sequence). The V end lost 6 bases, the J end lost 3 bases, and 15 bases lay between the germline ends. CDR3 length equals 14 residues. The chain's CDR3 is CASRWGTGDYEQYF. CDR3 nucleotide sequence: TGTGCCAGCAGATGGGGGACGGGGGACTACGAGCAGTACTTC.

V usage is TRBV28 and J usage is TRBJ2-2, with D unresolved. This CDR3 is 12 amino acids long. Trimming left V 10 bases short and J 3 bases short, with 9 bases between. Germline assignment: CDR1 MDHEN and CDR2 SYDVKM. CDR3 sequence: CATRVDTGELFF. The DNA of the CDR3 is TGTGCCACCCGAGTCGACACCGGGGAGCTGTTTTTT.

This clone is labeled as medium-sized. The genes are TRBV5-6 and TRBJ2-7; 8 bases fit TRBD1. The CDR3 totals 14 residues. Germline values: CDR1 SGHDT, CDR2 YYEEEE. J lost 6 bases, V lost 0 bases, and 5 bases had no gene match. This CDR3 is CASSLGQGALEQYF. CDR3 DNA sequence: TGTGCCAGCAGCTTGGGGCAGGGGGCGCTCGAGCAGTACTTC.

The gene calls are TRBV2 and TRBJ2-7; possible D gene TRBD1, 5 bases. CDR3 size: 13 residues. Germline CDR1 is SNHLY and CDR2 is FYNNEI. V lost 3 bases, J lost 2 bases, and 8 bases lay in between. This CDR3 reads CASSDQGTYEQYF. The CDR3 coding sequence is TGTGCCAGCAGTGACCAGGGAACCTACGAGCAGTACTTC.

The chain recombines TRBV6-4 with TRBJ2-3, with TRBD2 identical over 9 bases. This CDR3 contains 14 residues. Germline CDR1 MRHNA, CDR2 SNTAGT. V shed 7 bases and J 2 bases; nucleotides not matched to a gene: 4. The CDR3 protein is CASKAGGNTDTQYF. CDR3 bases: TGTGCCAGCAAAGCGGGAGGAAACACAGATACGCAGTATTTT.

This chain connects TRBV29-1 to TRBJ2-7; D might be TRBD1 (6 bases). The CDR3 length is 14 residues. V gave up 4 bases and J gave up 6 bases, with 19 bases separating them. Germline-derived CDR1 and CDR2 are SQVTM and ANQGSEA. The CDR3: CSVGGLTGGSEQYF. In nucleotides, the CDR3 is TGCAGCGTTGGGGGGTTGACAGGTGGCTCCGAGCAGTACTTC.

The chain recombines TRBV5-1 with TRBJ1-6; D is unclear. Germline CDR1 is SGHRS and CDR2 is YFSETQ. Deletions cut 0 bases from V and 11 bases from J, with 12 bases between. The CDR3 has 14 amino acids. CDR3 bases: TGCGCCAGCAGCTTGGCCAGCGGGAGCCCACCCCTCCACTTT. Its protein is CASSLASGSPPLHF.

The chain couples TRBV11-2 to TRBJ2-3; 10 nucleotides match TRBD2. The V gene end was trimmed by 4 bases and the J gene end by 3 bases; junction bases not matched to a gene: 7. The CDR3 totals 16 residues. In germline, CDR1 is SGHAT, CDR2 FQNNGV. The CDR3 region has the DNA TGTGCCAGCAGCTACGTAGCGGGGGGTCTTACAGATACGCAGTATTTT. It encodes CASSYVAGGLTDTQYF.

As for this clone: Germline is not matched at one junction end, which may reflect a read error. The J gene is TRBJ1-6, the V gene TRBV5-4; TRBD1 might be the D (5 bases). The CDR3 contains 14 residues. Germline CDR1 and CDR2: SGHNT and YYREEE (reference sequence). The CDR3 DNA is TGTGCCAGCAGTTTGGCAGGGAAGCAGTCACCCCTCCACTTT. This sequence encodes CASSLAGKQSPLHF.

Concerning this clone itself: At one end, the junction sequence differs from germline, possibly due to a read error. The CDR3 coding sequence is TGTGCTAGCAGCTTGGGGGACAGGGGGCTCACCGGGGAGCTGTTTTTT. It codes for CASSLGDRGLTGELFF. This sequence joins TRBV5-4 and TRBJ2-2, with 12 nucleotides matching TRBD1. The CDR3 loop spans 16 amino acids. Germline-derived CDR1 and CDR2 are SGHNT and YYREEE (reference sequence).

Concerning this clone: At one boundary the junction diverges from the germline segment, which might be a read error. This sequence joins TRBV27 and TRBJ2-4; D ambiguous. CDR1 is MNHEY and CDR2 is SMNVEV in the germline V gene (reference sequence). The CDR3 is 17 residues long. CDR3 sequence (DNA): TGTGCCAGCAGTCCGCAAGTCGGCCGACGTACCAAAAACAGTCAGTACTTC. Its translation: CASSPQVGRRTKNSQYF.

The gene calls are TRBV11-2 and TRBJ2-5, with 8 bases that match TRBD1. This CDR3 region has 14 residues. Germline V gene data show CDR1 as SGHAT and CDR2 as FQNNGV. After removal of 5 bases from V and 5 bases from J, the junction contained 7 bases not matched to a gene. The CDR3 loop reads CASSIRTGTETQYF. CDR3 coding DNA: TGTGCCAGCAGCATCCGGACAGGGACTGAGACCCAGTACTTC.

V and J are TRBV5-1 and TRBJ2-3; TRBD2 matches at 12 bases. Germline-derived CDR1 and CDR2 are SGHRS and YFSETQ. The CDR3 has 16 amino acids. The V gene end was trimmed by 4 bases and the J gene end by 4 bases; junction bases not matched to a gene: 7. The CDR3 loop reads CASSGLAGGPADTQYF. The CDR3, as DNA: TGCGCCAGCAGCGGTCTAGCGGGAGGGCCCGCAGATACGCAGTATTTT.

In its sample, this clone was seen a few times. Distinct nucleotide sequences in the sample also encode this CDR3. V gene TRBV28 combines with J gene TRBJ1-3, with a possible D match to TRBD1 (5 bases). V lost 3 bases and J lost 7, with 13 bases in between. The germline V gene encodes CDR1 MDHEN and CDR2 SYDVKM. This CDR3 comprises 14 residues. The CDR3 is CASSLGGAGNTIYF. CDR3 nucleotide sequence: TGTGCCAGCAGTTTGGGCGGGGCGGGGAACACCATATATTTT.

The chain is built from TRBV28 and TRBJ2-1; TRBD2 matches 10 bases. The CDR3 covers 16 residues. Germline V gene data show CDR1 as MDHEN and CDR2 as SYDVKM. The V gene end was trimmed by 5 bases and the J gene end by 3 bases; junction bases not matched to a gene: 7. The CDR3 DNA reads as TGTGCCAGCAGTCTCGGGACTAGCGCGTACTACAATGAGCAGTTCTTC. Translated, it gives CASSLGTSAYYNEQFF.

The V call is TRBV7-2, the J call TRBJ1-6, with 9 bases lining up with TRBD1. Germline assignment: CDR1 SGHTA and CDR2 FQGNSA. The CDR3 totals 16 residues. V was pared by 2 bases and J by 5 bases, with 4 bases of the junction left unmatched. In DNA form, the CDR3 reads TGTGCCAGCAGCTTAACAGGGGGCTTCAATAATTCACCCCTCCACTTT. Amino acid sequence: CASSLTGGFNNSPLHF.